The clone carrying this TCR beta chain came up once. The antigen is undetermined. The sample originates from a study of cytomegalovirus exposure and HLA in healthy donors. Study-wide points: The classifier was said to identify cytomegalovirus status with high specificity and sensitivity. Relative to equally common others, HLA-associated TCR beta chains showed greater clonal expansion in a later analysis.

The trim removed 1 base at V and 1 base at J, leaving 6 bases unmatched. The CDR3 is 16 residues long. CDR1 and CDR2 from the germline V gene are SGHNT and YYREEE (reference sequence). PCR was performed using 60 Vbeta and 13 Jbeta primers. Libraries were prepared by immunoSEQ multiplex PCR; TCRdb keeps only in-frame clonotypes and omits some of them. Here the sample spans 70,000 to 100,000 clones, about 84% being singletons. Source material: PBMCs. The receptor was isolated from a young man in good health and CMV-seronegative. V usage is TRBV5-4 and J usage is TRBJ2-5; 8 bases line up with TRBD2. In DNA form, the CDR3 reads TGTGCCAGCAGCTTGAACGCGGGGGGCTCCCAAGAGACCCAGTACTTC. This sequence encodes CASSLNAGGSQETQYF.